Presented here are 18 T cell receptor beta chains from one specimen sequenced in a study of T cell responses to AZD1222 COVID-19 vaccine. Measured with immunoSEQ multiplex PCR; TCRdb has only the in-frame clones, and not every one. The data contain about 130,000 clones, over 75% of them singletons. The starting material was peripheral blood, obtained on day 0 of AZD1222 vaccination. The receptors originated from an adult in good health.

The rearrangement joins TRBV3-1 (or the pseudogene TRBV3-2) to TRBJ1-6; a possible D gene is TRBD1 (5 bases). The CDR3 has 12 amino acids. V was cut by 6 bases and J by 7 bases, with 7 bases left in between. The germline CDR1 and CDR2 sequences are LGHDT and YNNKEL (reference sequence). DNA for the CDR3: TGTGCCAGCAGGGCAGGGAATTCACCCCTCCACTTT. Translating gives CASRAGNSPLHF.

V usage is TRBV2 and J usage is TRBJ2-7; D unresolved. From germline, CDR1 is SNHLY and CDR2 FYNNEI. The length of the CDR3 is 12 residues. With 3 bases removed from V and 6 bases from J, the gap between germline ends came to 9 bases. The DNA of the CDR3 is TGTGCCAGCAGTGATACGGCAGGCGAGCAGTACTTC. Protein: CASSDTAGEQYF.

The genes are TRBV10-3 and TRBJ1-2; possibly TRBD1 for D (5 bases). This CDR3 is 13 amino acids long. Germline CDR1 is ENHRY and CDR2 is SYGVKD. Trimming shortened V by 8 bases and J by 1 base, and 11 bases separated the two germline ends. CDR3 protein: CAIGAGNNYGYTF. CDR3 nucleotide sequence: TGTGCCATCGGGGCCGGGAATAACTATGGCTACACCTTC.

V is TRBV2 and J is TRBJ1-4; no clear D gene. V was shortened by 3 bases and J by 6 bases, with 5 bases between the two germline ends. The germline gives CDR1 SNHLY, CDR2 FYNNEI. The CDR3 sequence is 12 residues long. The CDR3 DNA is TGTGCCAGCAGTGAGGTGGATGAAAAACTGTTTTTT. The encoded protein is CASSEVDEKLFF.

The chain combines TRBV2 with TRBJ2-1; D not resolved. This CDR3 is built from 14 residues. From germline, CDR1 is SNHLY and CDR2 FYNNEI. The V and J ends lost 5 bases and 5 bases respectively, with 13 bases between them. CDR3 bases: TGTGCCAGCAGTACCGACAATCTTAACAATGAGCAGTTCTTC. It codes for CASSTDNLNNEQFF.

CDR3 sequence (DNA): TGTGCCAGCAGCTTAGAGTTTGCGGACAAATGGGAGAACACTGAAGCTTTCTTT. It encodes CASSLEFADKWENTEAFF. The V and J genes are TRBV7-3 and TRBJ1-1; tentative D call: TRBD1 (5 bases). V was pared by 2 bases and J by 1 base, with 20 bases between. Germline V gene sequence: CDR1 SGHTA, CDR2 FQGTGA. This CDR3 has 18 amino acids.

The chain links TRBV11-3 to TRBJ2-6, with D unresolved. CDR1 is SGHNT and CDR2 is YENEEA in the germline V gene. V was cut by 1 base and J by 2 bases, with 3 bases left in between. This CDR3 has 14 amino acids. The CDR3 DNA is TGTGCCAGCAGCTTAGGCGCTGGGGCCAACGTCCTGACTTTC. Its protein product is CASSLGAGANVLTF.

V is TRBV12-3 or TRBV12-4 and J is TRBJ2-7; no reliable D call. CDR3 length: 11 amino acids. V was clipped by 5 bases and J by 7 bases, with 9 bases between them. CDR3 bases: TGTGCCAGCAGTGTGCAGAGGGAGCAGTACTTC. Translation gives CASSVQREQYF.

The chain carries TRBV5-1 and TRBJ1-3; D gene uncertain. The CDR3 runs to 15 residues. The germline gives CDR1 SGHRS, CDR2 YFSETQ. Deletions cut 0 bases from V and 0 bases from J, with 7 bases between. The DNA of the CDR3 is TGCGCCAGCAGCTTGGGACGCCTCTCTGGAAACACCATATATTTT. Protein product: CASSLGRLSGNTIYF.

Written as DNA, the CDR3 is TGTGCCTGGAGTGTACAAGGAGGGATCAAGCCCCAGCATTTT. This encodes CAWSVQGGIKPQHF. V is TRBV30 and J is TRBJ1-5; D unclear. Trimming removed 0 bases at V and 8 bases at J, with 14 bases between. Germline V gene lookup returns CDR1 GTSNPN and CDR2 SVGIG (reference sequence). CDR3 length equals 14 residues.

The chain is built from TRBV6-6 and TRBJ1-2, with D unclear. The CDR3 has 13 residues. Germline-derived CDR1 and CDR2 are MNHNY and SVGAGI (reference sequence). Trimming stripped 8 bases from V and 2 bases from J, with 12 bases between. Here the CDR3 reads CASLEGANYGYTF. CDR3 nucleotides: TGTGCCAGCTTAGAGGGCGCGAACTATGGCTACACCTTC.

The rearrangement joins TRBV2 to TRBJ1-2; TRBD1 aligns across 8 bases. Germline V gives CDR1 SNHLY, CDR2 FYNNEI. V trimming: 6 bases; J trimming: 3 bases; junction bases outside the gene matches: 3. This CDR3 contains 13 residues. CDR3 DNA: TGTGCCAGCAGCAAACAGGGGGACTATGGCTACACCTTC. It codes for CASSKQGDYGYTF.

This sequence joins TRBV4-3 and TRBJ1-1, with a tentative D call TRBD1 (5 bases). This CDR3 is 13 amino acids long. Trimming stripped 2 bases from V and 3 bases from J, with 7 bases between. Germline V gene data show CDR1 as LGHNA and CDR2 as YSLEER. The CDR3 region has the DNA TGCGCCAGCAGCCAAAGACAGTACACTGAAGCTTTCTTT. It translates to CASSQRQYTEAFF.

This clone was detected once. The chain has TRBV11-3 and TRBJ1-3, with unresolved D. Germline CDR1 and CDR2: SGHNT and YENEEA. The CDR3 is 14 residues long. V gave up 8 bases and J gave up 0 bases, with 11 bases separating them. The chain's CDR3 is CASHDRNSGNTIYF. The CDR3 nucleotides are TGTGCCAGCCATGATCGGAACTCTGGAAACACCATATATTTT.

The chain couples TRBV9 to TRBJ2-7; 8 nucleotides line up with TRBD2. Germline V gene data show CDR1 as SGDLS and CDR2 as YYNGEE. This CDR3 is built from 17 residues. The ends lost 0 bases at V and 3 bases at J; junction bases unmatched: 11. This CDR3 reads CASSVGKSGGSIYEQYF. As DNA, the CDR3 is TGTGCCAGCAGCGTAGGAAAATCGGGAGGGAGCATCTACGAGCAGTACTTC.

The table lists this clone with a count of one. V is TRBV29-1 and J is TRBJ1-2; perhaps TRBD1 as D (5 bases). Trimming removed 4 bases from V and 8 bases from J, with 11 bases in between. The CDR3 is 11 residues long. CDR1 SQVTM and CDR2 ANQGSEA come from the germline V gene. For the CDR3, the DNA is TGCAGCGTTGGAGGGGTAGAGGGCTACACCTTC. Protein product: CSVGGVEGYTF.

On this clone: Distinct nucleotide sequences in the sample also encode this CDR3. The genes are TRBV12-3 or TRBV12-4 and TRBJ1-2; D unclear. The CDR3 is made up of 13 amino acids. The V end was cut by 3 bases, the J end by 5 bases, with 10 bases between. The CDR3 nucleotides read TGTGCCAGCAGTTTTGAAGGTCTTTATGGCTACACCTTC. Its translation is CASSFEGLYGYTF.

This CDR3 is CASSAVTRGQRGNQPQHF. CDR3 coding DNA: TGTGCCAGCAGCGCGGTCACCAGGGGCCAGCGAGGCAATCAGCCCCAGCATTTT. This chain connects TRBV21-1 to TRBJ1-5; the table assigns TRBD1, which was not confirmed against the DNA. TRBV21-1 is described as a pseudogene. CDR3 length equals 18 residues.